This TCR beta chain was recovered during a study of T cell clonality in common variable immunodeficiency (dated by TCRdb to 2013 to 2016). Diagnosis of CVID followed standard criteria, namely serum IgG, IgA and/or IgM below the normal range together with specific antibody deficiency. The CVID group comprised 40 to 45 subjects, about 15 female and around 30 male, aged roughly 8 to 70 years with a mean age of 40. Both CVID patients and healthy controls were predominantly of Caucasian heritage. Replacement immunoglobulin therapy had been administered to all CVID subjects for at least one year at the time of study participation. At blood collection, none of the CVID subjects was ill or on immunomodulatory or immunosuppressive medication. From each donor, about 5 to 8.5 ml of heparinized peripheral whole blood was collected. TCRbeta CDR3 repertoires were sequenced from genomic DNA of adults with common variable immune deficiency (CVID) and healthy adult controls. To isolate peripheral blood mononuclear cells, diluted blood was subjected to density centrifugation over Hypaque 1077 or Ficoll-Paque. Genomic DNA was extracted from unsorted mononuclear cells by Qiagen column purification or by a centrifugation-based method.

This clone was detected only a few times. Its antigen remains unidentified. The read terminates 3 residues ahead of where the CDR3 ends, so the germline J gene completes it. For sequencing input, CVID and control samples contributed equivalent amounts of genomic DNA. For every sample, a 60 bp segment covering the rearranged TCRbeta CDR3 region was amplified and then sequenced. The immunoSEQ assay, a bias-corrected multiplex PCR combined with high-throughput sequencing, was used to amplify TCRbeta. The source study handled its data this way. Every unique nucleotide sequence was considered a clone and was annotated with V, D and J genes, copy number and frequency. Sequences were labeled productive if in frame, and non-productive if out of frame or containing stop codons. As previously described, clonality was calculated on the basis of Shannon's entropy. Mean CDR3 Kyte-Doolittle hydropathy was derived from the predicted amino acid sequences of productive clones. Using the R hclust function, scaled V gene usage was clustered hierarchically with Manhattan distance and complete linkage. Sharing of clones by CDR3 amino acid sequence was evaluated through resampling of 12 repertoires per group over 100 rounds. The repertoires were searched for about 70 published EBV-specific and roughly 240 published CMV-specific TCRbeta sequences. Analysis left out a couple of CVID samples that produced under 10,000 sequences, so 35 to 50 CVID repertoires remained. The clones in this table, taken by TCRdb from immuneACCESS, are in-frame only. Not every clone is retained; where verified, under half of the shortfall comes from an unresolved V gene, and the cause of the rest is unknown. Clone size and V and J calls were adopted from that table, with D and trimming inferred from the DNA. The sample records about 12,000 clones, none occurring a single time. Of the sample, roughly 7.4% falls within the top ten clones.

Reading from cysteine to phenylalanine, the CDR3 counts 15 amino acids. Sequencing covers 36 bases of the CDR3, shown here with the frame starting at base 1. CDR1 and CDR2 are read off the germline V gene as SGHRS and YFSETQ. From V the trimming removes 4 bases and from J it removes 1 base, while the gene matches leave 4 bases of the junction unaccounted for. The research as a whole found: Healthy controls shared more TCRbeta clones with each other than CVID subjects shared among themselves (p < 0.0001). Even though DNA input was the same, control samples had an average of around 78,000 unique sequences each, compared with approximately 32,000 in CVID samples. It was noted by the authors that sequencing of the repertoires of T cell subpopulations would be needed to clarify the cause of the increased clonality in CVID. Correlations between repertoire features and clinical complications were limited by patient heterogeneity within the CVID cohort. Compared with healthy controls, CVID subjects showed increased TCRbeta clonality (t-test p = 0.018), a feature most characteristic of about a third of subjects. CVID TCRbeta sequences reportedly showed fewer deletions and N-nucleotide insertions and lacked highly modified clones with 13 or more V deletions.

Material for sequencing was peripheral blood mononuclear cells. The sequence links TRBV5-1 to TRBJ2-3; 9 central nucleotides agree with TRBD1. This clonotype originated in a human donor with common variable immunodeficiency. CDR3 DNA (partial): TGCGCCAGCAGCCCCCGGGACAGGGGCACAGATACG. This sequence encodes CASSPRDRGTDT. In full, the CDR3 reads CASSPRDRGTDTQYF.